This TCR beta chain emerged from a study of OX40 agonist ivuxolimab in advanced cancers. For the study at large: Those enrolled were about 80% male, with a mean age of around 55 years and ages from roughly 20 to 85. Eligibility rules accepted prior anti-PD-1, anti-PD-L1 or anti-CTLA-4 therapy, and roughly 40% had some.

Study conclusions and caveats: CD8+ T cells averaged more expanded clones than CD4+.

Comment on this clone: The antigen is not known.

The repertoire was sequenced with immunoSEQ multiplex PCR; TCRdb's copy has only in-frame clones and lacks some. The top ten hold 1.5% to 2% of the sample, which has under 8,000 clones, just over 85% seen once. Germline V lookup: CDR1 MNHEY, CDR2 SMNVEV (reference sequence). J lost 5 bases, V lost 2 bases, and 5 bases had no gene match. The CDR3 extends over 16 amino acids. The sample here was CD4+ or CD8+ T cells sorted from blood, taken in a trial of the OX40 agonist ivuxolimab. This sequence was found in an adult with an advanced solid tumor such as melanoma, head and neck, liver or kidney cancer. V is TRBV27 and J is TRBJ1-6; 8 nucleotides align to TRBD1. CDR3: CASSLARTGNNSPLHF. DNA for the CDR3: TGTGCCAGCAGTTTAGCCCGGACAGGGAATAATTCACCCCTCCACTTT.